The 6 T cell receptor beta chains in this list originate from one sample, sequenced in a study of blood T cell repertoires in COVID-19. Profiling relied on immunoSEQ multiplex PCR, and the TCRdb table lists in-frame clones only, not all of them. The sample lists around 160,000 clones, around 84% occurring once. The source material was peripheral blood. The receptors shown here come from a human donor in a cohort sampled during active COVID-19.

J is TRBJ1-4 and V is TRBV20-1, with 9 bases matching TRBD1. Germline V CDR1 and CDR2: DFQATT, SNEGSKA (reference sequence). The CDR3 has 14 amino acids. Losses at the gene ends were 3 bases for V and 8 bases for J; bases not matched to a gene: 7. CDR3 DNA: TGCAGTGCTAGTTTGGGACAGGGTGGGGAAAAACTGTTTTTT. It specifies CSASLGQGGEKLFF.

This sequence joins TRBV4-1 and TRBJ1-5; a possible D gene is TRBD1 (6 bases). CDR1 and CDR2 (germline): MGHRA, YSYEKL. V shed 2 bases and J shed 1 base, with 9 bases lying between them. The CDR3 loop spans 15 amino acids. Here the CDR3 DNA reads TGCGCCAGCAGCCAATATACAGGGAGCAATCAGCCCCAGCATTTT. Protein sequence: CASSQYTGSNQPQHF.

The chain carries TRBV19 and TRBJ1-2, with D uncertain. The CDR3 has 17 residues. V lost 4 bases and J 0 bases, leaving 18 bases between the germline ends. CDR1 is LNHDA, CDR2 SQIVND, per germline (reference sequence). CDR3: CASSTAVWGGTNYGYTF. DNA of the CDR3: TGTGCCAGTAGTACAGCGGTTTGGGGAGGTACTAACTATGGCTACACCTTC.

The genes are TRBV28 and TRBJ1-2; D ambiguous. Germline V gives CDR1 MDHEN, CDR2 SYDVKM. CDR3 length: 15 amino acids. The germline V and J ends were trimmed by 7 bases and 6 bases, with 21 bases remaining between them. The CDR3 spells CASNLGGFRKDGYTF. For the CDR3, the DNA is TGTGCCAGCAACCTAGGAGGGTTTCGGAAGGATGGCTACACCTTC.

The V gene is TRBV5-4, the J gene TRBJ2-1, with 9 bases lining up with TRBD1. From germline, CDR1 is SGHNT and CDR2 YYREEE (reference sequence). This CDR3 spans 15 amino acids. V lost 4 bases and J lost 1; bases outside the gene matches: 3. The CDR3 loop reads CASSQQGASYNEQFF. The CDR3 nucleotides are TGTGCCAGCAGCCAACAGGGGGCTTCCTACAATGAGCAGTTCTTC.

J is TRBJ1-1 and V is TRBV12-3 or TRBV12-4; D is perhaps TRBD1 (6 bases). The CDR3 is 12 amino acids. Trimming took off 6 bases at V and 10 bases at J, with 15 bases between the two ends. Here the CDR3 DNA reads TGTGCCAGCAGCAATCGACAGGAATTAGCTTTCTTT. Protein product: CASSNRQELAFF.